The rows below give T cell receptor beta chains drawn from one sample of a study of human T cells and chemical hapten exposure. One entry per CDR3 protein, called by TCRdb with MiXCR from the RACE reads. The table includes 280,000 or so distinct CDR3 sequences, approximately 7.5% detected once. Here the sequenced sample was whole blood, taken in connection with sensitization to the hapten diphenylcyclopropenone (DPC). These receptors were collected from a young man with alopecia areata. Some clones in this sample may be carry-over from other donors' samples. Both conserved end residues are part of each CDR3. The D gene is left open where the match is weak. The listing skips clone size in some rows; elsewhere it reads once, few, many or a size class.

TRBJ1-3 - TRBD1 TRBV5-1 TGCGCCAGCAGACACGACAGGGGGCCTGGAAACACCATATATTTT CASRHDRGPGNTIYF
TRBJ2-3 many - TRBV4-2 TGTGCCAGCAGCCAAGAGGGTCTGGATACGCAGTATTTT CASSQEGLDTQYF
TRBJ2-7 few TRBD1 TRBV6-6 TGTGCCAGCAGTCTACCAAGACAGGGGGCTGGTGAGCAGTACTTC CASSLPRQGAGEQYF
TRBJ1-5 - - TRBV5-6 TGTGCCAGCAGCTTGGCCAGCCTCGGGCGTCAGCCCCAGCATTTT CASSLASLGRQPQHF
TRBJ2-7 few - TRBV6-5 TGTGCCAGCAGTTCCGGGACGCCGTACGAGCAGTACTTC CASSSGTPYEQYF
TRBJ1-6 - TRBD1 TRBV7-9 TGTGCCAGCAGCTTAGCGCGTGTCAGGGGGCAATCACCCCTCCACTTT CASSLARVRGQSPLHF
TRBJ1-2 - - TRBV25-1 TGTGCCAGCAGGAGGGGTGGAGGGGATGGCTACACCTTC CASRRGGGDGYTF
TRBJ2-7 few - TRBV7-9 TGTGCCAGCAGCTCGGGACGGGTAAGGGTGACCACCGAAACTCACTCCTACGAGCAGTACTTC CASSSGRVRVTTETHSYEQYF
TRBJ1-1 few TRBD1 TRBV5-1 TGCGCCAGCAGCCCCCGGGACAGGGCTGAAGCTTTCTTT CASSPRDRAEAFF
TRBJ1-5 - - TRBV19 TGTGCCAGTAGGGCCAGAAATCAGCCCCAGCATTTT CASRARNQPQHF
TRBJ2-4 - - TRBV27 TGTGCCAGCAGTTTATCCATAGGGATCGGAAACATTCAGTACTTC CASSLSIGIGNIQYF
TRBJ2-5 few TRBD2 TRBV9 TGTGCCAGCAGCGTAGGTGGATCTAGCGGGGGGGCAAGGGAGACCCAGTACTTC CASSVGGSSGGARETQYF
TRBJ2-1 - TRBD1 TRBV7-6 TGTGCCAGCAGCCCCCGATCGGGTCCGGGACAGGGGCGTTACAATGAGCAGTTCTTC CASSPRSGPGQGRYNEQFF
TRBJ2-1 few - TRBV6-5 TGTGCCAGCAGCCCGGGGGACATGTACAATGAGCAGTTCTTC CASSPGDMYNEQFF
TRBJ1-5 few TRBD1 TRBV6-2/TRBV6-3 TGTGCCAGCACAAGGACAGGGACCAATCAGCCCCAGCATTTT CASTRTGTNQPQHF
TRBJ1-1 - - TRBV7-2 TGTGCCAGCAGCTCTCCTACTACGAGGGGCACTGAAGCTTTCTTT CASSSPTTRGTEAFF
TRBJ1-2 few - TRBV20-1 TGCAGTGCCCGAGAAGGGGTCGGTGGCTACACCTTC CSAREGVGGYTF
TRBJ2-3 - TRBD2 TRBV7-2 TGTGCCAGCAGCTTCTGGACTAGCGGGTTCACAGATACGCAGTATTTT CASSFWTSGFTDTQYF
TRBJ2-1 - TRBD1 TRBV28 TGTGCCAGCAGTCCAGGGGGCGATAATGAGCAGTTCTTC CASSPGGDNEQFF
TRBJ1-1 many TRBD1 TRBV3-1 TGTGCCAGCAGCCAAACCGGGACAGTATTCTTT CASSQTGTVFF
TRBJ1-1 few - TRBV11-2 TGTGCCAGCAGCTTGTTAGGCGGGGGCTGGAACACTGAAGCTTTCTTT CASSLLGGGWNTEAFF
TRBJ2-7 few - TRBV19 TGTGCCAGTAGTATCGACAACTACGAGCAGTACTTC CASSIDNYEQYF
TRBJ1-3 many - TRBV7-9 TGTGCCAGCAGCTTAGTTACGAGCATCTCTGGAAACACCATATATTTT CASSLVTSISGNTIYF
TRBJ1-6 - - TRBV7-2 TGTGCCAGCAGCCCACGGACTGGCCGAAATTCACCCCTCCACTTT CASSPRTGRNSPLHF
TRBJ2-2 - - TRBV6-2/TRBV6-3 TGTGCCAGCAGTTACGGGACGGAGAACACCGGGGAGCTGTTTTTT CASSYGTENTGELFF
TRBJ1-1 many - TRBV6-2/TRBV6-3 TGTGCCAGCACCCCGGCGGTTTTTCACACTGAAGCTTTCTTT CASTPAVFHTEAFF
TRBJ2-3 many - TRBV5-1 TGCGCCAGCAGCCGGGGGTTCGAAGATACGCAGTATTTT CASSRGFEDTQYF
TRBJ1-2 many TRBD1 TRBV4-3 TGCGCCAGCAGCCAAGCGACAGGGAGAGCGTATGGCTACACCTTC CASSQATGRAYGYTF
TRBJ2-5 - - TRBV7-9 TGTGCCAGCAGCTTAGAGATGGGGGGCGAAGAGACCCAGTACTTC CASSLEMGGEETQYF
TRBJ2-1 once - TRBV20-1 TGCAGTGCTAGGGATACTAGCTATGAGCAGTTCTTC CSARDTSYEQFF
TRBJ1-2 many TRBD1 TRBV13 TGTGCCAGCAGTCCGATTCCAGGGGGCGGTTATGGCTACACCTTC CASSPIPGGGYGYTF
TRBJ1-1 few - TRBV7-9 TGTGCCAGCAGAAAATCAGGGGACACTGAAGCTTTCTTT CASRKSGDTEAFF
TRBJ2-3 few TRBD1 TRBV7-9 TGTGCCAGCAGTTACACAGGGGGACACACAGATACGCAGTATTTT CASSYTGGHTDTQYF
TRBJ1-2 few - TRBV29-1 TGCAGCGTTGAACAGGAGGAGGGAATTTACTATGGCTACACCTTC CSVEQEEGIYYGYTF
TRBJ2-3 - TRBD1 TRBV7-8 TGTGCCAGCAGCCGACCGGGACAGGGTCCCACAGATACGCAGTATTTT CASSRPGQGPTDTQYF